The rows below give T cell receptor beta chains drawn from one sample of a study of cytomegalovirus exposure and HLA in healthy donors. Sequencing used immunoSEQ multiplex PCR; TCRdb keeps in-frame clones, though not all of them. This table has about 120,000 clones, 77% appearing once. What was sequenced was PBMCs. These receptors came from a male donor in good health and CMV-seropositive. CDR3s include the opening cysteine and the closing phenylalanine or tryptophan. Fields, in order: clone size, V gene, CDR3 protein. Rows give clone size only sometimes, using once, few, many, or a class for an expanded clone.

once,TRBV5-4,CASSPLSGSTDTQYF
few,TRBV6-6,CASSDRRRETQYF
-,TRBV6-1,CASTRHRGETQYF
-,TRBV7-8,CASSSGLAGRGKTQYF
-,TRBV2,CASSEMGTTATGELFF
-,TRBV10-3,CAASGAQYNEQFF
-,TRBV9,CASSPSTEYNSPLHF
-,TRBV18,CASTVSGLAQEQYF
-,TRBV5-1,CASSNLGQLNTEAFF
few,TRBV30,CAWGTRGGFTDTQYF
-,TRBV7-9,CASSQSGQGSTEAFF
-,TRBV11-2,CASSLGVGTTYGYTF
few,TRBV6-5,CASSSDRWGLETQYF
-,TRBV18,CASSPPGGASTDTQYF
few,TRBV9,CASSVATGVPPNEQYF
-,TRBV7-6,CASSLRAMEVDAQYF
few,TRBV30,CAWSPYLSITAYNEQFF
-,TRBV6-4,CASSPGPEEVQFF
-,TRBV9,CASSVSGTRYGQFF
-,TRBV29-1,CSVGEPGGEDEKLFF
-,TRBV5-8,CASSRRATNEKLFF
-,TRBV2,CASTTGARGYTF
-,TRBV6-1,CASSSTGNQPQHF
-,TRBV13,CASSLGQGAGYEQYF
-,TRBV7-9,CASSGWSTQGDNEQFF
once,TRBV19,CASRTSGRGNEQFF
-,TRBV6-6,CASSYSANTEAFF
-,TRBV5-1,CASSLGSGVYEQYF